The 14 T cell receptor beta chains below come from one sample, sequenced in a study of blood T cell repertoires in COVID-19. Repertoires were generated with immunoSEQ multiplex PCR, while TCRdb's copy carries only in-frame clones and drops some. Counted here are approximately 88,000 clones, 80% occurring once; the ten biggest clones make up 15% to 20%. The sequenced material came from peripheral blood. The receptors were gathered from a woman of 80 years or more with acute or convalescent COVID-19.

The chain links TRBV14 to TRBJ2-7, with D unclear. The V gene lost 2 bases and the J gene lost 1 base, with 3 bases spanning the gap. There are 12 residues in the CDR3. CDR1 SGHDN and CDR2 FVKESK come from the germline V gene. CDR3 DNA sequence: TGTGCCAGCAGCCAACCATCCTACGAGCAGTACTTC. Its protein product is CASSQPSYEQYF.

By sample share, this clone is medium-sized (0.01 to 0.1%). J is TRBJ2-3 and V is TRBV30; TRBD2 matches at 7 bases. The V segment lost 3 bases and the J segment 6 bases; nucleotides outside the gene matches: 6. CDR1 is GTSNPN, CDR2 SVGIG, per germline (reference sequence). The CDR3 loop spans 13 amino acids. CDR3 in DNA: TGTGCCTGGAGATGGCGGGAGTACGATACGCAGTATTTT. It translates to CAWRWREYDTQYF.

The chain links TRBV6-4 to TRBJ2-1; D may be TRBD2 (6 bases). Trimming took 4 bases from V and 4 from J, leaving 17 bases between them. This CDR3 comprises 16 residues. Germline lookup yields CDR1 MRHNA and CDR2 SNTAGT. The CDR3 spells CASSAVGTPDYNEQFF. The CDR3 nucleotides read TGTGCCAGCAGTGCGGTCGGGACTCCCGATTACAATGAGCAGTTCTTC.

V gene TRBV19 combines with J gene TRBJ1-1; D remains unclear. CDR3 length: 14 amino acids. V shed 0 bases and J shed 1 base, with 6 bases lying between them. Per the germline V gene, CDR1 is LNHDA and CDR2 is SQIVND (reference sequence). CDR3 in DNA: TGTGCCAGTAGTATAGATGGGCAGAACACTGAAGCTTTCTTT. This sequence encodes CASSIDGQNTEAFF.

The chain links TRBV3-1 (or the pseudogene TRBV3-2) to TRBJ2-5; 8 positions agree with TRBD2. The V and J ends lost 0 bases and 4 bases, in that order; junction bases with no gene match: 4. CDR1 and CDR2 (germline): LGHDT, YNNKEL (reference sequence). This CDR3 comprises 15 residues. CDR3 region: CASSQEGLAGETQYF. The CDR3 DNA sequence: TGTGCCAGCAGCCAAGAAGGGCTAGCGGGAGAGACCCAGTACTTC.

The chain combines TRBV7-3 with TRBJ1-2; 7 bases map to TRBD1. Germline V lookup: CDR1 SGHTA, CDR2 FQGTGA. J was trimmed by 6 bases and V by 5 bases; bases with no gene match: 9. The CDR3 is 14 residues long. CDR3 sequence reads: CASSPGQSVDGYTF. CDR3 coding DNA: TGTGCCAGCAGCCCGGGACAGAGCGTGGATGGCTACACCTTC.

The chain joins TRBV19 to TRBJ2-7; 9 bases map to TRBD1. This CDR3 is 15 amino acids long. The germline V gene has CDR1 LNHDA and CDR2 SQIVND (reference sequence). V lost 5 bases to trimming and J lost 4 bases; unmatched junction nucleotides: 9. The CDR3 loop reads CASSLRQGTGYEQYF. DNA of the CDR3: TGTGCCAGTAGTCTGAGACAGGGGACAGGGTACGAGCAGTACTTC.

The chain combines TRBV6-5 with TRBJ1-5; 7 bases map to TRBD1. J lost 11 bases, V lost 0 bases, and 7 bases had no gene match. This CDR3 is built from 14 residues. Germline V gives CDR1 MNHEY, CDR2 SVGAGI. CDR3 nucleotide sequence: TGTGCCAGCAGTTACTCGGCTGGACAGGTCACCCAGCATTTT. Protein product: CASSYSAGQVTQHF.

In its sample, this clone was seen a few times. The rearrangement uses TRBV5-1 and TRBJ1-2; 9 positions agree with TRBD1. This CDR3 has 15 residues. Per germline, CDR1 SGHRS and CDR2 YFSETQ. Losses at the gene ends were 1 base for V and 8 bases for J; bases not matched to a gene: 9. The CDR3 loop reads CASSLTGGLGAGYTF. The CDR3 coding sequence is TGCGCCAGCAGCTTGACAGGGGGCCTCGGTGCAGGCTACACCTTC.

The V and J genes are TRBV4-2 and TRBJ2-7; 7 bases line up with TRBD2. Germline V gene sequence: CDR1 LGHNA, CDR2 YNFKEQ. The CDR3 is 15 amino acids. V lost 1 base to trimming and J lost 0 bases; unmatched junction nucleotides: 3. DNA of the CDR3: TGTGCCAGCAGCCAAGGGGGGACTACCTCCTACGAGCAGTACTTC. Translated: CASSQGGTTSYEQYF.

The chain is built from TRBV2 and TRBJ1-5; 8 bases are shared with TRBD1. V shed 2 bases and J 2 bases; nucleotides not matched to a gene: 2. The CDR3 length is 15 residues. In germline, CDR1 is SNHLY, CDR2 FYNNEI. The CDR3: CASSELTGGNQPQHF. The CDR3 nucleotides are TGTGCCAGCAGTGAACTGACAGGGGGCAATCAGCCCCAGCATTTT.

The rearrangement joins TRBV18 to TRBJ2-7; 11 bases agree with TRBD2. CDR3 length: 15 residues. J lost 2 bases, V lost 3 bases, and 3 bases had no gene match. In germline, CDR1 is KGHSH, CDR2 LQKENI. Here the CDR3 DNA reads TGTGCCAGCTCACCGGCTAGCGGGAGGCCCTACGAGCAGTACTTC. As protein: CASSPASGRPYEQYF. Variable domain in full (rest from reference TRBV18 and TRBJ2-7): NAGVMQNPRHLVRRRGQEARLRCSPMKGHSHVYWYRQLPEEGLKFMVYLQKENIIDESGMPKERFSAEFPKEGPSILRIQQVVRGDSAAYFCASSPASGRPYEQYFGPGTRLTVT.

V usage is TRBV6-5 and J usage is TRBJ1-4, with D maybe TRBD1 (6 bases). Germline CDR1 is MNHEY and CDR2 is SVGAGI. The CDR3 consists of 15 residues. Deletions cut 5 bases from V and 7 bases from J, with 17 bases between. DNA for the CDR3: TGTGCCAGCAGTCCACGAGGGGGTAGTATTGAAAAACTGTTTTTT. Its translation is CASSPRGGSIEKLFF.

The V and J genes are TRBV5-4 and TRBJ2-3; unclear D gene. In germline, CDR1 is SGHNT, CDR2 YYREEE (reference sequence). Trimming pared 7 bases from V and 2 bases from J, leaving 14 bases between. The CDR3 sequence is 14 residues long. CDR3 sequence: CASRRSRDTDTQYF. The CDR3 DNA follows: TGTGCCAGCCGGCGGAGCCGAGACACAGATACGCAGTATTTT.